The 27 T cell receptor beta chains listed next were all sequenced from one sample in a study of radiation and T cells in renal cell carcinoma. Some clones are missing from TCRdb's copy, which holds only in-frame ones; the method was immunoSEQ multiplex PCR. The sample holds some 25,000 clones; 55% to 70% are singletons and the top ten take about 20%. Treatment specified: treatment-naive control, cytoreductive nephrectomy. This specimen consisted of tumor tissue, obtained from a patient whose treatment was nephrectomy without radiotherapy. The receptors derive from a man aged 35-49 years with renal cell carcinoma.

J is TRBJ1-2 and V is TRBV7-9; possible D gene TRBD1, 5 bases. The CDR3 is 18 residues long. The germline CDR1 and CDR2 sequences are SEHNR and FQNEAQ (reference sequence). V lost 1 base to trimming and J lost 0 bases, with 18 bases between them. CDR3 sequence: CASSLELGHISANYGYTF. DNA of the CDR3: TGTGCCAGCAGCTTAGAGTTAGGACACATCAGCGCTAACTATGGCTACACCTTC.

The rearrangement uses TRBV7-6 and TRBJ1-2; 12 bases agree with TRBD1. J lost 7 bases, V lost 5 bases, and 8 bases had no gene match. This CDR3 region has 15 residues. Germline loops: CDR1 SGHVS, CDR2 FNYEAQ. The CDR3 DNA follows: TGTGCCAGCAGCCCCCCCCGGGACAGGGGGCTTGGCTACACCTTC. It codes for CASSPPRDRGLGYTF.

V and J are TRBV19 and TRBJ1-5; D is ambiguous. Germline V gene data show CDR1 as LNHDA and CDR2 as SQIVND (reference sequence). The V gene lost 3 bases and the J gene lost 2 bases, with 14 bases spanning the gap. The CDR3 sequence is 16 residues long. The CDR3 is CASSIPGEGGNQPQHF. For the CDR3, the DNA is TGTGCCAGTAGTATTCCCGGGGAAGGTGGCAATCAGCCCCAGCATTTT.

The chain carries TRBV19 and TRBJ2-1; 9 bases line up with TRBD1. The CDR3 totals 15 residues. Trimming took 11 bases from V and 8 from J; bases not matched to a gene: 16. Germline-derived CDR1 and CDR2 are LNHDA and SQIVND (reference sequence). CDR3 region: CAVESGTGTNHEQFF. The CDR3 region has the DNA TGTGCCGTTGAGTCCGGGACAGGGACCAACCATGAGCAGTTCTTC.

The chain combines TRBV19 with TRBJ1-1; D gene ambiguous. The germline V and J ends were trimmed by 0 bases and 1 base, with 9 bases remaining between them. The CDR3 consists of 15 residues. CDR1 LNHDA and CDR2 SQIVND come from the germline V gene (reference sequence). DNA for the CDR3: TGTGCCAGTAGTATAGATGCAACGACGAACACTGAAGCTTTCTTT. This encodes CASSIDATTNTEAFF.

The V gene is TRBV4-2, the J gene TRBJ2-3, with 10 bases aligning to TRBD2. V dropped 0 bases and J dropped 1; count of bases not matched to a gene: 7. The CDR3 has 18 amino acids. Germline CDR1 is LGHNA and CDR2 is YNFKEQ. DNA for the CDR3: TGTGCCAGCAGCCAAGATTCGAGCGGGGGGGCCGGCACAGATACGCAGTATTTT. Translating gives CASSQDSSGGAGTDTQYF.

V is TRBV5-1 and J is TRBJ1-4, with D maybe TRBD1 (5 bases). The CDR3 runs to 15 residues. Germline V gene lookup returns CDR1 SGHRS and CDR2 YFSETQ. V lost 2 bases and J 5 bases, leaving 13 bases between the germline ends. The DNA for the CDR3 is TGCGCCAGCAGCTTAACCTTCAGGGAAAATGAAAAACTGTTTTTT. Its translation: CASSLTFRENEKLFF. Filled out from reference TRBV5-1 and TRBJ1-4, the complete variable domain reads KAGVTQTPRYLIKTRGQQVTLSCSPISGHRSVSWYQQTPGQGLQFLFEYFSETQRNKGNFPGRFSGRQFSNSRSEMNVSTLELGDSALYLCASSLTFRENEKLFFGSGTQLSVL.

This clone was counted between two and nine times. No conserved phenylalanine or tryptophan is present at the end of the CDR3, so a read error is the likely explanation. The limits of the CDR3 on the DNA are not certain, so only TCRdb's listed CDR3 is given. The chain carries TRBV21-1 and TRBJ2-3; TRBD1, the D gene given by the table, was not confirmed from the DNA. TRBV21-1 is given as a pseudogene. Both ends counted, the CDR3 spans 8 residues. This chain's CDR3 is CASSHTGA.

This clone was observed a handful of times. The DNA for the CDR3 is TGCGCCAGCAGTGAGGGACAGGGGGACACTGAAGCTTTCTTT. It encodes CASSEGQGDTEAFF. The rearrangement uses TRBV10-2 and TRBJ1-1; 10 bases line up with TRBD1. Germline-derived CDR1 and CDR2 are WSHSY and SAAADI. The junction had 0 bases not matched to a gene; V was cut back by 2 bases and J by 3 bases. This CDR3 is 14 amino acids long.

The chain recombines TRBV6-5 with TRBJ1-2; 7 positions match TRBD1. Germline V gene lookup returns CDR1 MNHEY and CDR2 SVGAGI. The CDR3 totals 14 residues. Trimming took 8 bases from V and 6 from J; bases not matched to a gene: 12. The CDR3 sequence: CASESKTGRDGYTF. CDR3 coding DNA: TGTGCCAGCGAATCAAAGACAGGGAGAGATGGCTACACCTTC.

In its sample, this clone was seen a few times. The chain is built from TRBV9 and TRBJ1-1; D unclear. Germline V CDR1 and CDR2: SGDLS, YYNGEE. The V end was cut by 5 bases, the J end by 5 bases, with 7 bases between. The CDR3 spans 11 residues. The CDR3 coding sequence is TGTGCCAGCAGTGAGGGTACTGAAGCTTTCTTT. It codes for CASSEGTEAFF.

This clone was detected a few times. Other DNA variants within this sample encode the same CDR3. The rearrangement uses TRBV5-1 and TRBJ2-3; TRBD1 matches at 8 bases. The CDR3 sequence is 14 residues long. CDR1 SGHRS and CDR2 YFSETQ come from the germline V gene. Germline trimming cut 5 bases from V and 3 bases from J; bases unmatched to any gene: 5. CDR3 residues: CASSGQGGTDTQYF. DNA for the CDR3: TGCGCCAGCAGTGGACAGGGAGGAACAGATACGCAGTATTTT.

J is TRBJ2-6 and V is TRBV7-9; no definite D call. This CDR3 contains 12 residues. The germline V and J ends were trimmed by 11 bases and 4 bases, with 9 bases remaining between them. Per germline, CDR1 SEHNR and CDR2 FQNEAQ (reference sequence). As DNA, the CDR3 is TGTGCCGGAAAGGAGGGGGCCAACGTCCTGACTTTC. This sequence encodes CAGKEGANVLTF.

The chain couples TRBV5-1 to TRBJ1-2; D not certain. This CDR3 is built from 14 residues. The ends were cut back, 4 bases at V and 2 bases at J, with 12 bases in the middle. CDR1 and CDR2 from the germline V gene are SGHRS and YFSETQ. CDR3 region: CASSQATVNYGYTF. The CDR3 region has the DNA TGCGCCAGCAGCCAAGCAACGGTGAACTATGGCTACACCTTC.

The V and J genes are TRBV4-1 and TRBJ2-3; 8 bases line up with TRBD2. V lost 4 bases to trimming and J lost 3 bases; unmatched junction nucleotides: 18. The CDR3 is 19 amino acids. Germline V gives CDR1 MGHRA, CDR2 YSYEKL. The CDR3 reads CASSRREVLAGLGTDTQYF. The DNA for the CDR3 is TGCGCCAGCAGCCGGCGAGAAGTTTTAGCGGGATTAGGGACAGATACGCAGTATTTT.

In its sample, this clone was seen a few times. DNA for the CDR3: TGTGCCTGGAGTGTCACTAGCGGGAGGCAAAACATTCAGTACTTC. Its translation is CAWSVTSGRQNIQYF. This chain links TRBV30 with TRBJ2-4, with TRBD2 identical over 12 bases. CDR1 is GTSNPN and CDR2 is SVGIG in the germline V gene (reference sequence). V shed 0 bases, J shed 5 bases, and the junction held 2 bases outside the gene matches. This CDR3 has 15 residues.

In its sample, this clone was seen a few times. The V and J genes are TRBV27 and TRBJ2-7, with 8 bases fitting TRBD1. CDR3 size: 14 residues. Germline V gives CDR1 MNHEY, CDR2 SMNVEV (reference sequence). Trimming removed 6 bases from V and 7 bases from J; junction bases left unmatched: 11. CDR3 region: CASRDQGALGEQYF. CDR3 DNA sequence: TGTGCCAGCAGGGATCAGGGGGCTTTAGGGGAGCAGTACTTC.

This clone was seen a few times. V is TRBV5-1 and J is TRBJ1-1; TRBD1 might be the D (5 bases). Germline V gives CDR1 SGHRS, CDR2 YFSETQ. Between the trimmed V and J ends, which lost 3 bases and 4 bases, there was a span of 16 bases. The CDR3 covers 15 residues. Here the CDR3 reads CASSYSGVMGTEAFF. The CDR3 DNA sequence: TGCGCCAGCAGCTATTCGGGGGTGATGGGCACTGAAGCTTTCTTT.

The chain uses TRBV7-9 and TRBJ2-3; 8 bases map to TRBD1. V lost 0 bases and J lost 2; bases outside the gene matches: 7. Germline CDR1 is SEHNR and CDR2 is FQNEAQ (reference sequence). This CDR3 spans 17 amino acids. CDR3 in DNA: TGTGCCAGCAGCTTAGCGCCGAGACAGGGGTTCACAGATACGCAGTATTTT. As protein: CASSLAPRQGFTDTQYF.

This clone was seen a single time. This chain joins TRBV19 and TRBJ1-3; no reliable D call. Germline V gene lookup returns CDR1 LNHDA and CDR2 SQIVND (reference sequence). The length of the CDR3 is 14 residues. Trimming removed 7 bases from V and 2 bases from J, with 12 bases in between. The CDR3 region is CASNLNGAGNTIYF. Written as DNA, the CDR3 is TGTGCCAGTAATCTCAACGGGGCTGGAAACACCATATATTTT.

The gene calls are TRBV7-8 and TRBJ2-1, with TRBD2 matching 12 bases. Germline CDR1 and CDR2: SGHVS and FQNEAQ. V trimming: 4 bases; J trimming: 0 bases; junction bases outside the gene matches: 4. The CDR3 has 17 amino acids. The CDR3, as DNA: TGTGCCAGCAGCTACGGACTAGCGGGGTCCTCCTACAATGAGCAGTTCTTC. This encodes CASSYGLAGSSYNEQFF.

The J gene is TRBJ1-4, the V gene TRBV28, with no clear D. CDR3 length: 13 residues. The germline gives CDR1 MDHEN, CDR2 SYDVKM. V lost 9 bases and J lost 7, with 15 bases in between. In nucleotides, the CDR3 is TGTGCCAGTTGGTCGGGATGGGGTGAAAAACTGTTTTTT. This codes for CASWSGWGEKLFF.

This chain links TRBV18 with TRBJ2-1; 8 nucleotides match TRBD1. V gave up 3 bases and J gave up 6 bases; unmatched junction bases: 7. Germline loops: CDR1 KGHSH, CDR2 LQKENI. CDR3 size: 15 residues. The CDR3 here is CASSPGQGGTNEQFF. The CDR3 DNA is TGTGCCAGCTCACCTGGACAGGGAGGAACCAATGAGCAGTTCTTC.

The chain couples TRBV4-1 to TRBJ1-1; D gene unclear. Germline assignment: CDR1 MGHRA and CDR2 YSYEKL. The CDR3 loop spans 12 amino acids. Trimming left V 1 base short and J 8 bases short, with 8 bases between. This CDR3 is CASSQGGLEAFF. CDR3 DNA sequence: TGCGCCAGCAGCCAAGGGGGATTAGAAGCTTTCTTT.

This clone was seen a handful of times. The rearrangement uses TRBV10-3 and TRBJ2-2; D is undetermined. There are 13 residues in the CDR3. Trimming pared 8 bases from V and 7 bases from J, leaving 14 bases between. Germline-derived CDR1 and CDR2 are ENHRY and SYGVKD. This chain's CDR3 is CAISDSPGGELFF. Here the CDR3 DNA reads TGTGCCATCTCTGACTCGCCTGGCGGGGAGCTGTTTTTT.

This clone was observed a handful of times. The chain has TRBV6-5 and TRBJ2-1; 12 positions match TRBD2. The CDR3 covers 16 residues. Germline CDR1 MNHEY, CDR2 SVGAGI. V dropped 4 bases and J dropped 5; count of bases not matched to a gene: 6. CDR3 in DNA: TGTGCCAGCAGTTTACCACTAGCGGGAGGCCACAATGAGCAGTTCTTC. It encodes CASSLPLAGGHNEQFF.

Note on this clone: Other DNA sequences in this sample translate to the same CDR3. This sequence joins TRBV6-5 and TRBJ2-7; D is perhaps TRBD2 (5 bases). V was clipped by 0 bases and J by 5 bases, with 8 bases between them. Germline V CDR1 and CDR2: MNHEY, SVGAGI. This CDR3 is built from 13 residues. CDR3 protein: CASSYSRGHEQYF. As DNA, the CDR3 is TGTGCCAGCAGTTACTCTAGAGGGCACGAGCAGTACTTC.